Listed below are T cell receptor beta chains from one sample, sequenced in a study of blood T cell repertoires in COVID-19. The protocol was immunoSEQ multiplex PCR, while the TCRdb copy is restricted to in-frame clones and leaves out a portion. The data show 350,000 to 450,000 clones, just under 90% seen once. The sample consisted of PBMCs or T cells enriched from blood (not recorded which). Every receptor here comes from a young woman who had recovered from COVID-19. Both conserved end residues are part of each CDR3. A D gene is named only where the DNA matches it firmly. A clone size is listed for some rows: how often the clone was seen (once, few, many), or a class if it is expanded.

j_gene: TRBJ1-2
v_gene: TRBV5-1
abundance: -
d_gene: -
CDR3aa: CASSLTVRTGYTF
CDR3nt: TGCGCCAGCAGCTTGACAGTGAGGACAGGCTACACCTTC

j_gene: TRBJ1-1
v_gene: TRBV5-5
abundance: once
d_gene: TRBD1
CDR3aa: CASSLTGGTEAFF
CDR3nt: TGTGCCAGCAGCTTGACAGGGGGAACTGAAGCTTTCTTT

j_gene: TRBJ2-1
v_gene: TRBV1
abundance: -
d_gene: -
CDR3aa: CTSSQPTSLEQFF
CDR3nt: TGCACCAGCAGCCAGCCGACTAGTCTTGAGCAGTTCTTC

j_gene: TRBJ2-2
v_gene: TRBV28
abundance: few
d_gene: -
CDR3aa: CASSIGGAGSGVTGELFF
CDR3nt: TGTGCCAGCAGTATCGGAGGGGCGGGGTCGGGCGTCACCGGGGAGCTGTTTTTT

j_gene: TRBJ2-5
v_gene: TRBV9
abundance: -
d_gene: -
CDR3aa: CASSVGPGQETQYF
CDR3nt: TGTGCCAGCAGCGTAGGTCCAGGACAAGAGACCCAGTACTTC

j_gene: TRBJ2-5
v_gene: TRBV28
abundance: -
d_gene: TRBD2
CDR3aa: CASSLVTSGSQETQYF
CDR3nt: TGTGCCAGCAGTTTAGTGACTAGCGGAAGCCAAGAGACCCAGTACTTC

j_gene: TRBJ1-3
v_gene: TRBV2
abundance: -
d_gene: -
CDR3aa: CASPRHRQPSGNTIYF
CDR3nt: TGTGCCAGCCCCCGTCACCGACAGCCCTCTGGAAACACCATATATTTT

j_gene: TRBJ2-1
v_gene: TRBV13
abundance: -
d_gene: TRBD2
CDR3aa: CASSLGTSGVDNEQFF
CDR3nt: TGTGCCAGCAGCTTAGGGACTAGCGGGGTCGACAATGAGCAGTTCTTC

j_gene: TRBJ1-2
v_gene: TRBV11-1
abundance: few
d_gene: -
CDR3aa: CASSLAQGRNYGYTF
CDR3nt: TGTGCCAGCAGCTTAGCGCAGGGAAGGAACTATGGCTACACCTTC

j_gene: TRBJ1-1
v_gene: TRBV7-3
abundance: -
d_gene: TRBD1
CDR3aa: CASSPDRGFTEAFF
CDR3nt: TGTGCCAGCAGCCCGGACAGGGGTTTCACTGAAGCTTTCTTT

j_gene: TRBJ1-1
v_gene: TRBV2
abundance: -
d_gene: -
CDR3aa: CASSEQNTEAFF
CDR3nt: TGTGCCAGCAGTGAACAGAACACTGAAGCTTTCTTT

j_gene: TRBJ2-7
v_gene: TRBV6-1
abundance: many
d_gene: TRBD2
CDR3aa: CASSVPRGRGSYEQYF
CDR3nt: TGTGCCAGCAGTGTACCCCGGGGTCGCGGGAGCTACGAGCAGTACTTC

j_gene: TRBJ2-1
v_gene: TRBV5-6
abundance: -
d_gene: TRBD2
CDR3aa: CASSTRTKREGENEQFF
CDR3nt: TGTGCCAGCAGCACCCGGACTAAACGGGAGGGTGAGAATGAGCAGTTCTTC

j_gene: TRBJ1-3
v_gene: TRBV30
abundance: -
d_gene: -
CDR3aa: CASRISGNTIYF
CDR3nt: TGTGCCAGCAGGATATCTGGAAACACCATATATTTT

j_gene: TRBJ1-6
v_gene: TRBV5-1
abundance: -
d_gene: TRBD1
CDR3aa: CASSEGTGWNSPLHF
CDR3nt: TGCGCCAGCAGCGAAGGGACAGGGTGGAATTCACCCCTCCACTTT

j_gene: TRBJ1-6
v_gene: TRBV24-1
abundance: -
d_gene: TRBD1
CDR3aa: CATSDRRGTGGYSPLHF
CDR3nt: TGTGCCACCAGTGACCGCAGAGGGACAGGAGGGTATTCACCCCTCCACTTT

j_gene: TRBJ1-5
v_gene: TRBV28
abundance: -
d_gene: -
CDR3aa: CASSPRGTIEGNQPQHF
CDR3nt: TGTGCCAGCAGTCCCCGTGGGACAATCGAAGGCAATCAGCCCCAGCATTTT

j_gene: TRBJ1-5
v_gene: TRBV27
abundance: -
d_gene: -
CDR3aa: CATQIGAGNQPQHF
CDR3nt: TGTGCCACCCAAATAGGGGCGGGCAATCAGCCCCAGCATTTT

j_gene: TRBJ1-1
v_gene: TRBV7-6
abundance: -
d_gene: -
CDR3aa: CASSLVPGENEAFF
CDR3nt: TGTGCCAGCAGCTTAGTTCCAGGCGAGAATGAAGCTTTCTTT

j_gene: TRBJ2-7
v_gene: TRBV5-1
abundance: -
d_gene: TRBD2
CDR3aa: CASSLRGDHEQYF
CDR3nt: TGCGCCAGCAGCTTACGGGGGGATCACGAGCAGTACTTC

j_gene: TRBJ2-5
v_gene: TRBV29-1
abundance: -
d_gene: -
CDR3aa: CSVEFPAAVQETQYF
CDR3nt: TGCAGCGTTGAATTTCCGGCGGCAGTCCAAGAGACCCAGTACTTC

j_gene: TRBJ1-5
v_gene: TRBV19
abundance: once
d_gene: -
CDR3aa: CASSVQGRRGNQPQHF
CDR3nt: TGTGCCAGTAGTGTCCAGGGGAGACGCGGCAATCAGCCCCAGCATTTT

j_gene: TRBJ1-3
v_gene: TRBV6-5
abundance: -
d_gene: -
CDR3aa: CASSTRDSGNTIYF
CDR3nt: TGTGCCAGCAGTACCAGGGACTCTGGAAACACCATATATTTT

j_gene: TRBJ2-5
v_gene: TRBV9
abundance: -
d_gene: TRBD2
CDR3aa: CASSHRTSGGQETQYF
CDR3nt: TGTGCCAGCAGCCACCGGACTAGCGGGGGCCAAGAGACCCAGTACTTC

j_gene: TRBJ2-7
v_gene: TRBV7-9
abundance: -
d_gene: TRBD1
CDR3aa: CASSLDSGQGAPEQYF
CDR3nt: TGTGCCAGCAGCTTAGACTCGGGACAGGGGGCGCCTGAGCAGTACTTC

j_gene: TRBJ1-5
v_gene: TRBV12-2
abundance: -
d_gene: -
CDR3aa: CASRLARTGVNHQPQHF
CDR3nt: TGTGCAAGTCGCTTAGCCCGGACAGGGGTTAATCATCAGCCCCAGCATTTT

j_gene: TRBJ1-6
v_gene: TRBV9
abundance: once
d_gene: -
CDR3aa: CASSATGISPLHF
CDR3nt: TGTGCCAGCAGCGCAACAGGGATCTCACCCCTCCACTTT

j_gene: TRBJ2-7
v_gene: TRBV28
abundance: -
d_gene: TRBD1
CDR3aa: CAAGEGQGFNEQYF
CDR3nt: TGTGCCGCTGGGGAAGGACAGGGATTCAACGAGCAGTACTTC

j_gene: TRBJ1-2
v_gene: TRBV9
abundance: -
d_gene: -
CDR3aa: CASSVGLWGDRDGYTF
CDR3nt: TGTGCCAGCAGCGTAGGACTCTGGGGAGATCGGGATGGCTACACCTTC

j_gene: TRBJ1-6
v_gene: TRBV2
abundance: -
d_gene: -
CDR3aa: CASSSGRTNSPLHF
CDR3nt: TGTGCCAGCAGTTCGGGTCGAACGAATTCACCCCTCCACTTT

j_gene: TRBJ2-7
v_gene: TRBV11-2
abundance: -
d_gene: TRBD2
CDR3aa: CASSTRLAGELYEQYF
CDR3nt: TGTGCCAGCAGCACCCGACTAGCGGGAGAACTATACGAGCAGTACTTC

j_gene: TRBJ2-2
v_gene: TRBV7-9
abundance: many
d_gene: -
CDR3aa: CASSPWLASGELFF
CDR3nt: TGTGCCAGCAGCCCTTGGCTGGCTTCCGGGGAGCTGTTTTTT

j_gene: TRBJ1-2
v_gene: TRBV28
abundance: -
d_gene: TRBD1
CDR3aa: CASSPDRYGYTF
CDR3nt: TGTGCCAGCAGCCCGGACAGGTATGGCTACACCTTC

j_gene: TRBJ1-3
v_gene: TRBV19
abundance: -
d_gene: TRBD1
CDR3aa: CASSIAAGGFAGNTIYF
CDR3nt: TGTGCCAGTAGTATAGCGGCAGGGGGGTTCGCTGGAAACACCATATATTTT

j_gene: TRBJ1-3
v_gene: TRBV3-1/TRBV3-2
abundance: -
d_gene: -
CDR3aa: CASSHLSGQDSGNTIYF
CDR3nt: TGTGCCAGCAGCCATCTGTCTGGACAAGACTCTGGAAACACCATATATTTT

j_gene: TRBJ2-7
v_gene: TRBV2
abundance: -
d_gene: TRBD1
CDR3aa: CASSKETGGSYEQYF
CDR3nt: TGTGCCAGCAGTAAGGAGACAGGGGGCAGCTACGAGCAGTACTTC

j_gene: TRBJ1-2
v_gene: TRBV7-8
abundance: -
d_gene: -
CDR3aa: CASRPQGLGYGYTF
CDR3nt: TGTGCCAGCAGACCTCAGGGGCTCGGCTATGGCTACACCTTC

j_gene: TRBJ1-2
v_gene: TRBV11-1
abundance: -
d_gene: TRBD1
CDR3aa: CASSPQGAGGYTF
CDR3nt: TGTGCCAGCAGCCCACAGGGGGCGGGTGGCTACACCTTC

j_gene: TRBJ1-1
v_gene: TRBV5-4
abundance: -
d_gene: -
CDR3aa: CASSLSTGMATEAFF
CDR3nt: TGTGCCAGCAGCTTAAGTACAGGGATGGCGACTGAAGCTTTCTTT

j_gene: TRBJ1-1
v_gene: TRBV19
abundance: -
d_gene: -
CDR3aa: CASSIWGQARTEAFF
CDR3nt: TGTGCCAGTAGTATATGGGGCCAGGCCAGGACTGAAGCTTTCTTT

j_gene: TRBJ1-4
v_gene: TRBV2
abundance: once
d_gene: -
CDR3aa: CASSGSEKLFF
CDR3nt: TGTGCCAGCAGTGGTAGTGAAAAACTGTTTTTT

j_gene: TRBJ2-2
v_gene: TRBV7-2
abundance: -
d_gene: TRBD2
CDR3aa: CASSSTSVIVGELFF
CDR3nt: TGTGCCAGCAGCTCGACTAGCGTGATTGTCGGGGAGCTGTTTTTT